This TCR beta chain is drawn from a study of blood T cell repertoires in COVID-19. Overall study: The analysed material was cDNA or gDNA that came from T cells, B-cell-depleted T cells, or PBMCs.

Sequenced by immunoSEQ multiplex PCR; TCRdb stores in-frame clones only, minus some. The sample has about 200,000 clones, about 82% seen once. Trimming cost V 5 bases and J 4 bases; bases outside gene matches: 9. This CDR3 is built from 14 residues. Germline assignment: CDR1 GTSNPN and CDR2 SVGIG (reference sequence). Seattle patient enrollment occurred during active infection, with longitudinal follow-up thereafter. Sequencing was performed on peripheral blood. This sequence originates from a man aged 55 to 70 with COVID-19, enrolled during active disease. The genes are TRBV30 and TRBJ1-2, with 8 bases lining up with TRBD1. CDR3 protein: CAWVQDRGVYGYTF. In nucleotides, the CDR3 is TGTGCCTGGGTCCAAGACAGGGGAGTCTATGGCTACACCTTC.